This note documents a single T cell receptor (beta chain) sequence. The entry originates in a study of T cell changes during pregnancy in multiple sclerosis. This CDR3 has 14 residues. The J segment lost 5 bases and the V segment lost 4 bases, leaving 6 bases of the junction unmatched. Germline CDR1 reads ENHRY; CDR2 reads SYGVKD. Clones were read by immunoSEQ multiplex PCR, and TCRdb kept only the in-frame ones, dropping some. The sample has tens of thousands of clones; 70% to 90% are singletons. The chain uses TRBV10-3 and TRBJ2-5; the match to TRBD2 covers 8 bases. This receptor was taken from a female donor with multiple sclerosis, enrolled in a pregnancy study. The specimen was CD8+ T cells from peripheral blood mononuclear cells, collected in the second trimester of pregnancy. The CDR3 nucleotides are TGTGCCATCAGTGGTAGCGGGATGGGGGAGACCCAGTACTTC. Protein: CAISGSGMGETQYF.